This T cell receptor (beta chain) was sequenced for a study of shared clonotypes between healthy human individuals. About the research overall: The plates for each donor numbered three CD4 naive, three CD4 memory, two CD8 naive and one CD8 memory.

CD8 cells classed as naive were CD45RO-negative and positively selected for CCR7, excluding terminally differentiated effector memory CD45RA+ cells. Donors were healthy HIV-negative adults without recently reported acute infections or vaccinations. CDR3 length: 15 residues. Unmatched junction bases numbered 10, after V lost 4 bases and J lost 4 bases. The V gene's germline CDR1 is SGDLS and CDR2 YYNGEE. Sequenced by immunoSEQ multiplex PCR; TCRdb stores in-frame clones only, minus some. This sample yields around 2.1 million clones, of which 93% are seen a single time; roughly 1.7% belongs to the top ten.

Sequencing was carried out using naive CD8+ T cells from PBMCs. This sequence joins TRBV9 and TRBJ1-2, with 7 bases fitting TRBD1. This TCR was recovered from a man aged 18 to 30 in good health. Some clones in this sample may be carry-over from other donors' samples. Here the CDR3 reads CASSSRTGGVYGYTF. CDR3 DNA sequence: TGTGCCAGCAGCTCGAGGACAGGAGGCGTCTATGGCTACACCTTC.